This T cell receptor (beta chain) was recorded in a study of tumor-infiltrating lymphocytes in primary liver carcinoma. Study at large: The five patients, who were men and women, ranged in age from 30 to 69 years.

From roughly 470 ng total RNA, TCR beta cDNA was generated with a primer in the constant region. Three nested multiplex PCR rounds of slightly modified ARM-PCR generated TCR beta libraries. Use of TRBV1-TRBV30 forward primers with a C-beta reverse primer characterized the first two PCR rounds, which lasted about 11 cycles each. TCRdb re-derived calls from the multiplex PCR reads in MiXCR, one entry per CDR3 protein. Seen here are approximately 300,000 distinct CDR3 sequences, roughly 60% observed once, and the top ten hold 9%. The CDR3 sequence is 16 residues long. Comments on this clonotype: The antigen remains unidentified.

Study-level points and caveats: Samples, which were bulk and unsorted, did not allow CD4+ and CD8+ repertoires to be compared.

Out of unsorted whole blood came the blood RNA, and germline DNA was extracted as well. None of the patients had received treatment, and all had chronic HBV infection. What was sequenced was peripheral blood. The gene calls are TRBV21-1 and TRBJ1-4; TRBD1, the table's D call, was not compared with the DNA. TRBV21-1 is assigned pseudogene status. The TCR sequence derives from a man aged 40-49 years with primary liver carcinoma and hepatitis B virus infection. The CDR3 sequence: CASSRLSTGPYEKLFF. CDR3 DNA: TGTGCCAGTAGCAGACTGTCGACAGGCCCTTATGAAAAACTGTTTTTT.